Presented here are 4 T cell receptor beta chains from one specimen sequenced in a study of PD-1 blockade in classical Hodgkin lymphoma (dated by TCRdb to between 2020 and 2021). What the time point label conveys for this sample: cycle 1 day 1 (C1D1), immediately before nivolumab initiation. Relapse after autologous stem cell transplantation had occurred in all trial patients, and cohorts A, B and C were distinguished by prior brentuximab vedotin exposure. Receptors were amplified or captured by the immunoSEQ multiplex PCR assay. The source is immuneACCESS, and TCRdb retained only in-frame sequences with V and J called. Part of the clones is not carried over; for the studies checked, unresolved V genes explain less than half of this, and the remainder is unexplained. The sample yields approximately 84,000 clones; under 90% were counted once. Around 20% of the sample is in the top ten clones. The sequencing here drew on peripheral blood mononuclear cells (PBMCs), taken at baseline. The source is a human donor with classical Hodgkin lymphoma.

This clone was observed a single time. This chain joins TRBV7-2 and TRBJ1-1; the D is unclear. CDR3 length: 14 residues. V was clipped by 3 bases and J by 0 bases, with 8 bases between them. CDR1 and CDR2 from the germline V gene are SGHTA and FQGNSA. The CDR3 DNA is TGTGCCAGCAGCTTTTCGGACCTGAACACTGAAGCTTTCTTT. Amino acids: CASSFSDLNTEAFF.

The gene calls are TRBV5-8 and TRBJ1-2; 7 bases agree with TRBD1. With V trimmed by 5 bases and J by 4 bases, 17 bases remained unmatched. In germline, CDR1 is SGHTS, CDR2 YDEGEE. The length of the CDR3 is 17 residues. The CDR3 DNA sequence: TGTGCCAGCAGTTCCGACATCGACAGGGCAGCTGCCTATGGCTACACCTTC. Its protein is CASSSDIDRAAAYGYTF.

This clone was seen only a few times. This chain uses TRBV28 with TRBJ2-3, with 12 nucleotides matching TRBD2. Unmatched junction bases numbered 9, after V lost 7 bases and J lost 4 bases. The CDR3 is 16 residues long. Germline CDR1 MDHEN, CDR2 SYDVKM. CDR3 DNA: TGTGCCAGCATCCGACTAGCGGGAGTTCCACCAGATACGCAGTATTTT. Its protein product is CASIRLAGVPPDTQYF. Looking up the rest from reference TRBV28 and TRBJ2-3 gives the full variable domain: DVKVTQSSRYLVKRTGEKVFLECVQDMDHENMFWYRQDPGLGLRLIYFSYDVKMKEKGDIPEGYSVSREKKERFSLILESASTNQTSMYLCASIRLAGVPPDTQYFGPGTRLTVL.

The chain combines TRBV30 with TRBJ2-2; D may be TRBD1 (5 bases). CDR1 and CDR2 (germline): GTSNPN, SVGIG (reference sequence). The CDR3 is 13 residues long. The V end was cut by 8 bases, the J end by 1 base, with 11 bases between. The CDR3 loop reads CAQSRGNTGELFF. For the CDR3, the DNA is TGTGCCCAAAGTAGGGGGAACACCGGGGAGCTGTTTTTT. The variable domain in full, completed from reference TRBV30 and TRBJ2-2, reads SQTIHQWPATLVQPVGSPLSLECTVEGTSNPNLYWYRQAAGRGLQLLFYSVGIGQISSEVPQNLSASRPQDRQFILSSKKLLLSDSGFYLCAQSRGNTGELFFGEGSRLTVL.